The clone carrying this TCR beta chain was observed a few times. Its antigen is unidentified. The record originates from a study of regulatory T cells in long-lasting Graves disease. Turning to the study itself: Persistent Graves' disease denoted over 5 years of antithyroid drugs plus positive TSH receptor antibodies.

Study-wide points: Because few samples were included, accuracy may have been lower. Gene preferences differed: TRBV28, TRBJ1-2, TRBJ2-5 in persistent cases.

The time point is: persistent/refractory GD, antithyroid drugs over 5 years with positive TRAb. PBMC-extracted RNA yielded the TCR library. CDR3 regions were amplified by Arm-PCR using iRepertoire HTBI primers to build TCR beta libraries. TCRdb recomputed calls from the multiplex PCR reads with MiXCR, one row per CDR3 protein. The sample shows fewer than 550,000 distinct CDR3 sequences, under 25% of them seen only once. Germline loops: CDR1 DFQATT, CDR2 SNEGSKA (reference sequence). The CDR3 extends over 15 amino acids. V lost 3 bases and J lost 4; bases outside the gene matches: 10. Sequenced here: peripheral blood mononuclear cells (PBMCs), sampled when the disease was refractory, from a patient treated with antithyroid drugs. The gene calls are TRBV20-1 and TRBJ2-7; 9 nucleotides match TRBD1. This sequence was found in a female donor with Graves disease. CDR3 bases: TGCAGTGCTAGTGAACCCGGGACAGGGATTTACGAGCAGTACTTC. This gives the protein CSASEPGTGIYEQYF.